This T cell receptor (beta chain) was profiled in a study of blood T cell repertoires in COVID-19. On the study more broadly: Sites across the United States, Italy and Spain contributed samples from acute and convalescent COVID-19. Sample material is recorded as cDNA or gDNA derived from T cells, B-cell-depleted T cells, or PBMCs.

Assay used: immunoSEQ multiplex PCR; TCRdb lists only in-frame clones, some missing. Of over 100,000 clones listed, around four fifths were seen once; the top ten hold 7.5% to 10%. CDR1 is MNHEY, CDR2 SVGEGT, per germline. This CDR3 is 19 amino acids long. With 1 base clipped from V and 6 bases from J, the junction kept 15 bases outside the gene matches. This TCR was recovered from a man aged 35 to 55 with active or convalescent COVID-19. The V gene is TRBV6-2 or TRBV6-3, the J gene TRBJ1-6; 7 bases align to TRBD1. The sample was peripheral blood. CDR3 amino acids: CASSYYTLRGTAFNSPLHF. Written as DNA, the CDR3 is TGTGCCAGCAGTTACTACACCTTACGTGGGACAGCATTTAATTCACCCCTCCACTTT.